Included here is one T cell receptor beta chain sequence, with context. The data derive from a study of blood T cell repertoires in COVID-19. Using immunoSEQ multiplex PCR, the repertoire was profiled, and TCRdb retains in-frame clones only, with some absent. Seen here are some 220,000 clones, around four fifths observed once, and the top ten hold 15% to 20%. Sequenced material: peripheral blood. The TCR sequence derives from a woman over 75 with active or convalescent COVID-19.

The CDR3 sequence: CASSQDSTATSTDTQYF. As DNA, the CDR3 is TGCGCCAGCAGCCAAGACTCGACTGCAACTAGCACAGATACGCAGTATTTT. V usage is TRBV4-1 and J usage is TRBJ2-3; D is unclear. The CDR3 extends over 17 amino acids. The V gene's germline CDR1 is MGHRA and CDR2 YSYEKL. Trimming stripped 0 bases from V and 0 bases from J, with 13 bases between.